This entry lists 29 T cell receptor beta chains sequenced from one sample in a study of blood T cell repertoires in COVID-19. Profiled with immunoSEQ multiplex PCR; TCRdb holds only in-frame clones, not every one. The top ten clones hold 4% to 4.5% of a sample with fewer than 300,000 clones, 75% to 90% of them seen once. The source material was PBMCs or T cells enriched from blood (not recorded which). These receptors all stem from a woman aged 30 to 39 who had recovered from COVID-19.

The chain employs TRBV30 and TRBJ1-2; 8 bases are a match to TRBD1. This CDR3 comprises 12 residues. The V and J ends lost 3 bases and 5 bases, in that order; junction bases with no gene match: 2. The germline CDR1 and CDR2 sequences are GTSNPN and SVGIG (reference sequence). CDR3 nucleotide sequence: TGTGCCTGGAGGGGACAGGATTATGGCTACACCTTC. It codes for CAWRGQDYGYTF. Combining the CDR3 with reference TRBV30 and TRBJ1-2 gives the whole variable domain SQTIHQWPATLVQPVGSPLSLECTVEGTSNPNLYWYRQAAGRGLQLLFYSVGIGQISSEVPQNLSASRPQDRQFILSSKKLLLSDSGFYLCAWRGQDYGYTFGSGTRLTVV.

This clone has only one observation. The chain carries TRBV20-1 and TRBJ2-7; D is uncertain. Germline CDR1 DFQATT, CDR2 SNEGSKA (reference sequence). CDR3 length: 14 amino acids. The V gene lost 3 bases and the J gene lost 2 bases, with 14 bases spanning the gap. This CDR3 is CSASTEIRTYEQYF. The CDR3 DNA reads as TGCAGTGCTAGTACAGAGATAAGAACCTACGAGCAGTACTTC.

This chain joins TRBV27 and TRBJ2-1, with D hard to call. This CDR3 comprises 15 residues. Deletions cut 2 bases from V and 9 bases from J, with 17 bases between. The germline gives CDR1 MNHEY, CDR2 SMNVEV (reference sequence). CDR3 region: CASSLALSAGREQFF. The CDR3 DNA is TGTGCCAGCAGTTTAGCCCTCAGCGCCGGCCGTGAGCAGTTCTTC.

The chain uses TRBV7-9 and TRBJ2-7, with D possibly TRBD1 on 5 matching bases. The germline CDR1 and CDR2 sequences are SEHNR and FQNEAQ (reference sequence). The ends were cut back, 4 bases at V and 6 bases at J, with 10 bases in the middle. This CDR3 has 12 residues. CDR3 nucleotides: TGTGCCAGCAGCTCTGTAGGGGCCGAGCAGTACTTC. Amino acids: CASSSVGAEQYF.

V usage is TRBV25-1 and J usage is TRBJ2-7; 12 bases align to TRBD1. Germline-derived CDR1 and CDR2 are MGHDK and SYGVNS. V was pared by 9 bases and J by 1 base, with 16 bases of the junction left unmatched. CDR3 length: 18 residues. DNA of the CDR3: TGTGCCAGGCAAAGACCCGGGACAGGGGGCGGAGTATCCTACGAGCAGTACTTC. The encoded protein is CARQRPGTGGGVSYEQYF.

This rearrangement joins TRBV7-9 to TRBJ2-3; D might be TRBD2 (5 bases). The CDR3 is made up of 16 amino acids. CDR1 SEHNR and CDR2 FQNEAQ come from the germline V gene (reference sequence). V lost 3 bases and J lost 1, with 14 bases in between. The CDR3 region is CASSLFVGVGTDTQYF. The CDR3 nucleotides are TGTGCCAGCAGCTTGTTCGTGGGAGTGGGCACAGATACGCAGTATTTT.

The chain carries TRBV28 and TRBJ2-6; possible D gene TRBD1, 5 bases. Germline V CDR1 and CDR2: MDHEN, SYDVKM. V dropped 6 bases and J dropped 0 bases, with 12 bases sitting between them. This CDR3 has 16 residues. This CDR3 reads CASSPTVLSGANVLTF. In DNA, the CDR3 is TGTGCCAGCAGCCCGACAGTCCTCTCTGGGGCCAACGTCCTGACTTTC.

This clone has a handful of counts. V usage is TRBV28 and J usage is TRBJ1-4; 9 nucleotides line up with TRBD1. CDR1 MDHEN and CDR2 SYDVKM come from the germline V gene. This CDR3 is built from 15 residues. With V trimmed by 2 bases and J by 9 bases, 7 bases remained unmatched. CDR3 nucleotides: TGTGCCAGCAGTTTACAGGGACAGGGCCGGAAAAAACTGTTTTTT. Protein product: CASSLQGQGRKKLFF.

This clone has a single count. The gene calls are TRBV18 and TRBJ2-1; weak D call: TRBD1 (5 bases). Trimming removed 4 bases at V and 8 bases at J, with 12 bases between. Germline CDR1 is KGHSH and CDR2 is LQKENI. The CDR3 spans 13 residues. CDR3 amino acids: CASSLTQGYEQFF. CDR3 DNA: TGTGCCAGCTCACTTACTCAGGGCTATGAGCAGTTCTTC.

The chain has TRBV5-8 and TRBJ2-1; 9 bases match TRBD2. CDR1 SGHTS and CDR2 YDEGEE come from the germline V gene. Trimming cost V 4 bases and J 7 bases; bases outside gene matches: 9. CDR3 length: 15 residues. The CDR3 nucleotides read TGTGCCAGCAGCCCGGGACTAGCAGGTGGGAATGAGCAGTTCTTC. Residues: CASSPGLAGGNEQFF.

J is TRBJ1-2 and V is TRBV7-9; 11 nucleotides agree with TRBD1. The CDR3 runs 14 residues. CDR1 is SEHNR, CDR2 FQNEAQ, per germline (reference sequence). J lost 6 bases, V lost 5 bases, and 5 bases had no gene match. Here the CDR3 reads CASSVPGQGDGYTF. CDR3 sequence (DNA): TGTGCCAGCAGCGTCCCGGGACAGGGGGATGGCTACACCTTC.

The chain combines TRBV19 with TRBJ1-2; tentative D call: TRBD1 (5 bases). Germline CDR1 is LNHDA and CDR2 is SQIVND (reference sequence). Trimming removed 3 bases at V and 0 bases at J, with 17 bases between. This CDR3 comprises 17 residues. Here the CDR3 DNA reads TGTGCCAGTAGTATTAGGGGCAGGGTGGTGACTAACTATGGCTACACCTTC. The encoded protein is CASSIRGRVVTNYGYTF.

The chain is built from TRBV7-2 and TRBJ1-4; D is undetermined. From germline, CDR1 is SGHTA and CDR2 FQGNSA. The CDR3 runs 14 residues. Trimming left V 0 bases short and J 8 bases short, with 10 bases between. The chain's CDR3 is CASSLAGTAEKLFF. As DNA, the CDR3 is TGTGCCAGCAGCTTAGCGGGTACAGCCGAAAAACTGTTTTTT.

The chain employs TRBV29-1 and TRBJ1-2; D not resolved. Germline V gene lookup returns CDR1 SQVTM and CDR2 ANQGSEA. Trimming shortened V by 3 bases and J by 5 bases, and 7 bases separated the two germline ends. CDR3 length: 11 amino acids. As DNA, the CDR3 is TGCAGCGTTGAGACACCTTATGGCTACACCTTC. Amino acids: CSVETPYGYTF.

V gene TRBV28 combines with J gene TRBJ2-5; perhaps TRBD1 as D (6 bases). CDR1 is MDHEN and CDR2 is SYDVKM in the germline V gene. V lost 4 bases and J lost 5, with 14 bases in between. This CDR3 has 14 residues. For the CDR3, the DNA is TGTGCCAGCAGTTCTTTTGGGGGCCAGGAGACCCAGTACTTC. It encodes CASSSFGGQETQYF.

This clone was detected only a few times. This chain connects TRBV4-1 to TRBJ2-1, with 7 nucleotides matching TRBD2. Germline CDR1 is MGHRA and CDR2 is YSYEKL. V trimming: 1 base; J trimming: 2 bases; junction bases outside the gene matches: 5. The CDR3 is 16 amino acids. CDR3 DNA: TGCGCCAGCAGCCAAGCCAGCGGGGTAACCTACAATGAGCAGTTCTTC. Protein sequence: CASSQASGVTYNEQFF.

The DNA for the CDR3 is TGTGCCAGCAGCCTGGGGTGGCTTCGGACAGGGGGCAAATCCGGGGAGCTGTTTTTT. As protein: CASSLGWLRTGGKSGELFF. The rearrangement links TRBV28 to TRBJ2-2; TRBD1 matches 11 bases. Germline values: CDR1 MDHEN, CDR2 SYDVKM. Trimming cost V 6 bases and J 6 bases; bases outside gene matches: 18. This CDR3 is built from 19 residues.

V and J are TRBV7-8 and TRBJ2-7; D unresolved. Germline CDR1 is SGHVS and CDR2 is FQNEAQ. V was clipped by 5 bases and J by 7 bases, with 9 bases between them. This CDR3 has 11 residues. The CDR3 loop reads CASSHGVEQYF. The CDR3 DNA reads as TGTGCCAGCAGCCATGGAGTTGAGCAGTACTTC.

This rearrangement joins TRBV5-4 to TRBJ2-7; D not certain. CDR3 length: 13 amino acids. Trimming took off 4 bases at V and 4 bases at J, with 12 bases between the two ends. From germline, CDR1 is SGHNT and CDR2 YYREEE (reference sequence). CDR3 sequence: CASSPDTTYEQYF. For the CDR3, the DNA is TGTGCCAGCAGCCCTGACACCACTTACGAGCAGTACTTC.

The chain carries TRBV7-8 and TRBJ1-4; 9 nucleotides line up with TRBD1. Germline CDR1 reads SGHVS; CDR2 reads FQNEAQ. J gave up 8 bases and V 3 bases, and 13 bases lay outside the gene matches. CDR3 size: 17 residues. The CDR3 coding sequence is TGTGCCAGCAGCTTTTACGGGACAGGGAGTAAAAAGGAAAAACTGTTTTTT. Translated, it gives CASSFYGTGSKKEKLFF. The full variable domain, in which reference TRBV7-8 and TRBJ1-4 provide the parts outside the CDR3, is GAGVSQSPRYKVAKRGQDVALRCDPISGHVSLFWYQQALGQGPEFLTYFQNEAQLDKSGLPSDRFFAERPEGSVSTLKIQRTQQEDSAVYLCASSFYGTGSKKEKLFFGSGTQLSVL.

CDR3: CASIEQDLSTYEQYF. The CDR3 coding sequence is TGTGCCAGCATCGAACAGGACCTTAGCACCTACGAGCAGTACTTC. J is TRBJ2-7 and V is TRBV7-2, with D possibly TRBD1 on 5 matching bases. The germline gives CDR1 SGHTA, CDR2 FQGNSA. The CDR3 loop spans 15 amino acids. The V gene lost 7 bases and the J gene lost 2 bases, with 18 bases spanning the gap.

In its sample, this clone was seen a few times. The chain recombines TRBV10-2 with TRBJ2-7; D perhaps matches TRBD2 (6 bases). V lost 2 bases, J lost 4 bases, and 6 bases lay in between. Germline CDR1 reads WSHSY; CDR2 reads SAAADI. This CDR3 region has 12 residues. The DNA for the CDR3 is TGCGCCAGCAGTGAGGGGGGGTACGAGCAGTACTTC. Protein: CASSEGGYEQYF.

The V and J genes are TRBV5-4 and TRBJ2-5; 9 bases fit TRBD1. The length of the CDR3 is 14 residues. Germline CDR1 SGHNT, CDR2 YYREEE (reference sequence). V lost 4 bases and J lost 5; bases outside the gene matches: 6. The CDR3 loop reads CASSLDRGKETQYF. The CDR3 coding sequence is TGTGCCAGCAGCCTGGACAGGGGTAAGGAGACCCAGTACTTC.

J is TRBJ2-5 and V is TRBV2; D uncertain. The CDR3 length is 16 residues. The germline V gene has CDR1 SNHLY and CDR2 FYNNEI. Between the trimmed V and J ends, which lost 3 bases and 1 base, there was a span of 15 bases. This chain's CDR3 is CASSDPTLNTQETQYF. The CDR3 DNA follows: TGTGCCAGCAGTGACCCCACGTTAAACACCCAAGAGACCCAGTACTTC.

The V gene is TRBV7-9, the J gene TRBJ2-3, with 12 nucleotides matching TRBD2. V shed 3 bases, J shed 0 bases, and the junction held 7 bases outside the gene matches. CDR3 length: 18 residues. Germline CDR1 and CDR2: SEHNR and FQNEAQ (reference sequence). In nucleotides, the CDR3 is TGTGCCAGCAGCTTCAGAGGTCTAGCGGGGGGGAGCACAGATACGCAGTATTTT. Protein: CASSFRGLAGGSTDTQYF.

This chain uses TRBV21-1 with TRBJ2-1; no DNA check was done on the table's D call, TRBD2. TRBV21-1 is tagged as a pseudogene. The CDR3 runs to 19 residues. CDR3 sequence (DNA): TGTGCCAGCAGCCGGGGGGCTAAGCGGGGGCCAATACGATACAATGAGCAGTTCTTC. This codes for CASSRGAKRGPIRYNEQFF.

This chain uses TRBV7-9 with TRBJ2-3; 8 positions agree with TRBD1. Germline CDR1 reads SEHNR; CDR2 reads FQNEAQ (reference sequence). The CDR3 sequence is 15 residues long. V lost 5 bases, J lost 3 bases, and 7 bases stayed unmatched. The CDR3 reads CASSPGQGRTDTQYF. CDR3 coding DNA: TGTGCCAGCAGCCCCGGACAGGGAAGGACAGATACGCAGTATTTT. Using reference TRBV7-9 and TRBJ2-3 for the parts outside the CDR3, the full variable domain is DTGVSQNPRHKITKRGQNVTFRCDPISEHNRLYWYRQTLGQGPEFLTYFQNEAQLEKSRLLSDRFSAERPKGSFSTLEIQRTEQGDSAMYLCASSPGQGRTDTQYFGPGTRLTVL.

The chain recombines TRBV2 with TRBJ1-1; 7 bases are shared with TRBD1. The CDR3 runs 14 residues. The V segment lost 4 bases and the J segment 5 bases; nucleotides outside the gene matches: 7. Germline loops: CDR1 SNHLY, CDR2 FYNNEI. The CDR3 reads CASSVTGEATEAFF. CDR3 nucleotide sequence: TGTGCCAGCAGTGTTACAGGGGAGGCGACTGAAGCTTTCTTT. Variable domain in full (rest from reference TRBV2 and TRBJ1-1): EPEVTQTPSHQVTQMGQEVILRCVPISNHLYFYWYRQILGQKVEFLVSFYNNEISEKSEIFDDQFSVERPDGSNFTLKIRSTKLEDSAMYFCASSVTGEATEAFFGQGTRLTVV.

The V call is TRBV27, the J call TRBJ2-5; 15 bases line up with TRBD2. V lost 5 bases and J lost 5; bases outside the gene matches: 6. CDR1 and CDR2 from the germline V gene are MNHEY and SMNVEV (reference sequence). This CDR3 has 16 amino acids. The CDR3: CASSTGLAGGVETQYF. The CDR3 nucleotides read TGTGCCAGCAGTACGGGACTAGCGGGGGGAGTGGAGACCCAGTACTTC.